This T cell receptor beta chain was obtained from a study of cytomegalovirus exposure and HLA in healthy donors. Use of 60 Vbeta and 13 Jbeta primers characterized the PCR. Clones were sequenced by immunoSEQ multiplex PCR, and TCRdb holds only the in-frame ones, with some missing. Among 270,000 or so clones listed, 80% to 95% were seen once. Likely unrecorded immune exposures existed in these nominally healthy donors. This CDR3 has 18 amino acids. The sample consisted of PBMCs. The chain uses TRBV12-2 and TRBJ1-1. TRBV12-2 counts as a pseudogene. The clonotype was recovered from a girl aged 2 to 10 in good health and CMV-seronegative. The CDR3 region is CASRLAQSLEPQNTEAFF. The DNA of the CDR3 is TGTGCAAGTCGCTTAGCGCAGTCCTTGGAGCCCCAGAACACTGAAGCTTTCTTT.